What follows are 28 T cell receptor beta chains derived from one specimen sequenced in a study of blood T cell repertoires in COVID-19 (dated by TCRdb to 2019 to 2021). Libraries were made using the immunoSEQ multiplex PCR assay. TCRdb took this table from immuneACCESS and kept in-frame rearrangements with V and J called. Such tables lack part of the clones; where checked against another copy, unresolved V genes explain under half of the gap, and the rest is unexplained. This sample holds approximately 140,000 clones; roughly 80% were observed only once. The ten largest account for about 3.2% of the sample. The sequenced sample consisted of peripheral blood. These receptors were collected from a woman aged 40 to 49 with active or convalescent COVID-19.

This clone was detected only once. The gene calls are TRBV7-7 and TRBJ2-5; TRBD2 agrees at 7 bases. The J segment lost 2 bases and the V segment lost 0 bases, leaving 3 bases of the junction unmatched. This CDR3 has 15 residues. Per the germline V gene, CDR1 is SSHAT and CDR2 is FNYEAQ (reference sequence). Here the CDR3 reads CASSLAASGQETQYF. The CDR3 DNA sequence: TGTGCCAGCAGCTTAGCGGCTAGCGGACAAGAGACCCAGTACTTC.

DNA for the CDR3: TGCGCCAGCAGTGACCCGCGGGAGTCCTACGAGCAGTACTTC. It specifies CASSDPRESYEQYF. The J gene is TRBJ2-7, the V gene TRBV10-1; 7 positions agree with TRBD2. The CDR3 is 14 amino acids. Trimming removed 3 bases from V and 1 base from J; junction bases left unmatched: 3. Germline assignment: CDR1 WNHNN and CDR2 SYGVQD (reference sequence).

CDR3 loop: CASSAQSGTGYGYTF. The CDR3 DNA reads as TGTGCCAGCAGCGCCCAATCCGGGACAGGCTATGGCTACACCTTC. This chain uses TRBV7-2 with TRBJ1-2; TRBD1 agrees at 8 bases. Trimming cost V 5 bases and J 4 bases; bases outside gene matches: 9. The CDR3 length is 15 residues. The germline gives CDR1 SGHTA, CDR2 FQGNSA.

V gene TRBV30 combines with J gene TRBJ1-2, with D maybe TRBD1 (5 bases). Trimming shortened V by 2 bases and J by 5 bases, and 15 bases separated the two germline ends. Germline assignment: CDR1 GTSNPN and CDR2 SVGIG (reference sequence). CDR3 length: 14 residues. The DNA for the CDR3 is TGTGCCTGGAGTCTGGGGGGTGCTCGGTATGGCTACACCTTC. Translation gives CAWSLGGARYGYTF. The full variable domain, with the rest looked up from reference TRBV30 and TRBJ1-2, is SQTIHQWPATLVQPVGSPLSLECTVEGTSNPNLYWYRQAAGRGLQLLFYSVGIGQISSEVPQNLSASRPQDRQFILSSKKLLLSDSGFYLCAWSLGGARYGYTFGSGTRLTVV.

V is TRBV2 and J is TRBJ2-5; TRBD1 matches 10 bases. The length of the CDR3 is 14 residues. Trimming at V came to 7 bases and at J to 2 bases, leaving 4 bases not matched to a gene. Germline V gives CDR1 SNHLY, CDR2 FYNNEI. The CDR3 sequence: CASTRDRGQETQYF. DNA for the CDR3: TGTGCCAGCACCCGGGACAGGGGACAAGAGACCCAGTACTTC.

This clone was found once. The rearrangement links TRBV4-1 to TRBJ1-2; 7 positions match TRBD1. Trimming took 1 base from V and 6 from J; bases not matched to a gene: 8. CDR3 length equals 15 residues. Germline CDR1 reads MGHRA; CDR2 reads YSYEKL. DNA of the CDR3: TGCGCCAGCAGCCAAGGGGTGGGACAGTACCATGGCTACACCTTC. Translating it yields CASSQGVGQYHGYTF.

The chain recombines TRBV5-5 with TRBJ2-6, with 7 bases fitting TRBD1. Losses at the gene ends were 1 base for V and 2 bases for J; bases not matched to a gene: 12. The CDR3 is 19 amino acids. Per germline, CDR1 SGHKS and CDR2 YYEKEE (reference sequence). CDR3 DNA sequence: TGTGCCAGCAGCTTGAGGTTGCCAGGGGACAGTACTGGGGCCAACGTCCTGACTTTC. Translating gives CASSLRLPGDSTGANVLTF.

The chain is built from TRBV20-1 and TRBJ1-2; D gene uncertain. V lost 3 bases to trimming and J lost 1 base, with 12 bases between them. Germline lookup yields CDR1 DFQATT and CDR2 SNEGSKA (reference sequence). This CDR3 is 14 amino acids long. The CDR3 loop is CSASLRSNNYGYTF. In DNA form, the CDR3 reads TGCAGTGCTAGTTTGCGATCCAATAACTATGGCTACACCTTC.

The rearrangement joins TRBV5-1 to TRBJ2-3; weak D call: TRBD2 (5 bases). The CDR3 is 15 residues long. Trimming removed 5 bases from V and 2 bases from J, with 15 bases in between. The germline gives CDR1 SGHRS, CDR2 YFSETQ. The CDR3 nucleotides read TGCGCCAGCAGTGAGAGACGGGGATCCACAGATACGCAGTATTTT. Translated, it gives CASSERRGSTDTQYF.

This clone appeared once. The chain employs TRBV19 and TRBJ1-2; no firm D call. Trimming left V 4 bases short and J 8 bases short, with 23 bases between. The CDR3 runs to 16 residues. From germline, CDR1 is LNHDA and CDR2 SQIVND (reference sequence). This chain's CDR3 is CASSRAPVYAPEGYTF. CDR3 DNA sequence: TGTGCCAGTAGTAGGGCCCCAGTGTACGCTCCCGAGGGCTACACCTTC.

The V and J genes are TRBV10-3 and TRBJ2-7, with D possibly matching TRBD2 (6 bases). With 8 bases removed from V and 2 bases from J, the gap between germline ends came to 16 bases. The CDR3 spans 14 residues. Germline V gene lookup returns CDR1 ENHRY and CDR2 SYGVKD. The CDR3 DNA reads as TGTGCCATCCGAGAGTCCAGGGAGGCCTACGAGCAGTACTTC. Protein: CAIRESREAYEQYF.

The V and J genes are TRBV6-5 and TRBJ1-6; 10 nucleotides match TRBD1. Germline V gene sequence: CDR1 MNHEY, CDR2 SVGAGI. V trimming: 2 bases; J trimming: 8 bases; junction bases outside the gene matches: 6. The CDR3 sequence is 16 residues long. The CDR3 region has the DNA TGTGCCAGCAGTTACGACAGGGGGCATAATGATTCACCCCTCCACTTT. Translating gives CASSYDRGHNDSPLHF.

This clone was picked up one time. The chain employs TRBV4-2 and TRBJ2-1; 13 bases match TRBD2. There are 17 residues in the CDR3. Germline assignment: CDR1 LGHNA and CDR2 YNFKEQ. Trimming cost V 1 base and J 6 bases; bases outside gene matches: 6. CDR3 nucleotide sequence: TGTGCCAGCAGCCAAGCCACTAGCGGGGGGGCCGTCAATGAGCAGTTCTTC. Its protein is CASSQATSGGAVNEQFF.

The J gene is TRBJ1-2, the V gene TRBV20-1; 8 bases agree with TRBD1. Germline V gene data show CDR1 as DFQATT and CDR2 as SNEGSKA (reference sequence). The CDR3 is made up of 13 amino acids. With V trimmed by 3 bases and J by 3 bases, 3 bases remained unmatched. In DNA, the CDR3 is TGCAGTGCTAGTCCAGGGGGCGACTATGGCTACACCTTC. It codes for CSASPGGDYGYTF.

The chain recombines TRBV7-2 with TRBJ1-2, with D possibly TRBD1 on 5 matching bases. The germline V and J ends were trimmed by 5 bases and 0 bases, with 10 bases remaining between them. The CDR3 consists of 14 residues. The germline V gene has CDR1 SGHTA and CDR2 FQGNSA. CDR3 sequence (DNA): TGTGCCAGCAGCGGGCAGGGATCTAACTATGGCTACACCTTC. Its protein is CASSGQGSNYGYTF. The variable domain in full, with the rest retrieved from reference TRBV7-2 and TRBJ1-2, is GAGVSQSPSNKVTEKGKDVELRCDPISGHTALYWYRQSLGQGLEFLIYFQGNSAPDKSGLPSDRFSAERTGGSVSTLTIQRTQQEDSAVYLCASSGQGSNYGYTFGSGTRLTVV.

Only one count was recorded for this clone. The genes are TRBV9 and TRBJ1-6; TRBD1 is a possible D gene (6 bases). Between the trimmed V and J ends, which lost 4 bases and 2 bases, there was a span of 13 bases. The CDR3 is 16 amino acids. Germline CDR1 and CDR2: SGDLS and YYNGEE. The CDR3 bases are TGTGCCAGCAGCCCGCAGACAGGAACCTATAATTCACCCCTCCACTTT. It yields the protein CASSPQTGTYNSPLHF.

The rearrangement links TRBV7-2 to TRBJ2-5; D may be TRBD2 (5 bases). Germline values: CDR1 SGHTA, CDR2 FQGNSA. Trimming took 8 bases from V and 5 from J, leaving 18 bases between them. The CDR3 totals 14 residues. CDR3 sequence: CASSRGLSHETQYF. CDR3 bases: TGTGCCAGCTCTCGAGGGCTCTCTCATGAGACCCAGTACTTC.

CDR3 sequence reads: CASTQVPNTEAFF. CDR3 nucleotide sequence: TGTGCCAGCACCCAGGTCCCGAACACTGAAGCTTTCTTT. The chain combines TRBV6-6 with TRBJ1-1, with D hard to call. Germline V gene data show CDR1 as MNHNY and CDR2 as SVGAGI (reference sequence). There are 13 residues in the CDR3. V lost 7 bases and J lost 1, with 10 bases in between.

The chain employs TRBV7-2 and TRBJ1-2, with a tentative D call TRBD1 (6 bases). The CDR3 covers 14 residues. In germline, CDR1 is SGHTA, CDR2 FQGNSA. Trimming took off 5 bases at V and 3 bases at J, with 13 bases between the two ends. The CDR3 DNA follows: TGTGCCAGCAGCCCGTTCGGACAGTACTATGGCTACACCTTC. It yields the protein CASSPFGQYYGYTF.

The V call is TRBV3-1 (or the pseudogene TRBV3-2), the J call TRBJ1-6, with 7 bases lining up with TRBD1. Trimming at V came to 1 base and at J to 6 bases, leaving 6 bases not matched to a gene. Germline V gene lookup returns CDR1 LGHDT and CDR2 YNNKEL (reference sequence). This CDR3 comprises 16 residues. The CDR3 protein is CASSQGRGPGNSPLHF. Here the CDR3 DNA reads TGTGCCAGCAGCCAAGGGAGGGGGCCTGGTAATTCACCCCTCCACTTT.

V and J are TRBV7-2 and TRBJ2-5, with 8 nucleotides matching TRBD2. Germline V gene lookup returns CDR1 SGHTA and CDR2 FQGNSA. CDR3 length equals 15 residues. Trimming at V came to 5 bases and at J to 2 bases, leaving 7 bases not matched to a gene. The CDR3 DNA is TGTGCCAGCAGCCACTTGACGGGGGGGCAAGAGACCCAGTACTTC. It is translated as CASSHLTGGQETQYF.

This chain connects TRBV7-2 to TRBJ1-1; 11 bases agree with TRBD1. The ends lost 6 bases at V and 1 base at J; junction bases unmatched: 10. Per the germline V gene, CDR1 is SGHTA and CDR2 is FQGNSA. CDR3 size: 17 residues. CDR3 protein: CASSSWDRGKTNTEAFF. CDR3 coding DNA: TGTGCCAGCAGTAGTTGGGACAGGGGGAAAACGAACACTGAAGCTTTCTTT.

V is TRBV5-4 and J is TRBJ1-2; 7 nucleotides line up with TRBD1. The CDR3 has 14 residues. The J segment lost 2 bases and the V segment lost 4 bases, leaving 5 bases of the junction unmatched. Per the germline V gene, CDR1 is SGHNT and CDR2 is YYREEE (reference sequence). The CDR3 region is CASSPRQGNYGYTF. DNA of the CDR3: TGTGCCAGCAGCCCAAGACAGGGAAACTATGGCTACACCTTC.

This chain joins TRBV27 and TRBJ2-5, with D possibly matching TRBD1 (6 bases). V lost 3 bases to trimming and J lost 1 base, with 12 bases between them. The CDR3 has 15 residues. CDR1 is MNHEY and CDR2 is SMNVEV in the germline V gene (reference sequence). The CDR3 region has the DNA TGTGCCAGCAGTTTTGAGGGGGAAGTCCAAGAGACCCAGTACTTC. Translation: CASSFEGEVQETQYF.

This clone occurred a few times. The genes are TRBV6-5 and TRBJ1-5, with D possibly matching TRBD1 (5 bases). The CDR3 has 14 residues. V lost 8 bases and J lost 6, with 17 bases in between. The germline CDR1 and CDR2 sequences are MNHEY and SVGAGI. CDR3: CASPPGQGVQPQHF. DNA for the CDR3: TGTGCCAGCCCTCCCGGTCAAGGGGTTCAGCCCCAGCATTTT.

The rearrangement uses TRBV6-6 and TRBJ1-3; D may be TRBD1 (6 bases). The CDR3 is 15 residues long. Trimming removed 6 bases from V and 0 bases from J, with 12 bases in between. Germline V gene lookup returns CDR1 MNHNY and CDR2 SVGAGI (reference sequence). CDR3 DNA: TGTGCCAGCAGCATTGACAGGAGCTCTGGAAACACCATATATTTT. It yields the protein CASSIDRSSGNTIYF.

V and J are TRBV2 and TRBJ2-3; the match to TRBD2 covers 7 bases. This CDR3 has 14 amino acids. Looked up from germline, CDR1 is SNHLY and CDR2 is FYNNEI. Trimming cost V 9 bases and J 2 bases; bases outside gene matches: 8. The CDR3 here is CASFGLADTDTQYF. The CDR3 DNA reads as TGTGCCAGTTTCGGGCTAGCGGACACAGATACGCAGTATTTT.

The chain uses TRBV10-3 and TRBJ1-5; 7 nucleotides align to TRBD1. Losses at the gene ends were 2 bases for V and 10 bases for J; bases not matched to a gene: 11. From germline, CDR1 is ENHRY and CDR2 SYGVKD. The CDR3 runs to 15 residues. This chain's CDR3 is CAISELGTVTSPQHF. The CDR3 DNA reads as TGTGCCATCAGTGAGCTTGGGACAGTCACTAGCCCCCAGCATTTT.